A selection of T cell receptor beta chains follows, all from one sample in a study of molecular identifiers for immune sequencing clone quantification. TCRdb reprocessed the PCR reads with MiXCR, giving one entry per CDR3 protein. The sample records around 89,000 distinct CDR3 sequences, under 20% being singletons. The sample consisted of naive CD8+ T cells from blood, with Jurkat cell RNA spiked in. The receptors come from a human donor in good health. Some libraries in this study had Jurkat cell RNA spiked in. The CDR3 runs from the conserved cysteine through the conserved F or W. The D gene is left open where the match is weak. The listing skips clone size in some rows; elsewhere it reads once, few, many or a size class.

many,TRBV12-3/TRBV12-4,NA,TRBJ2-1,TGTGCCAGCAGTTTAGGGAAACTAGGGGGGAATGAGCAGTTCTTC,CASSLGKLGGNEQFF
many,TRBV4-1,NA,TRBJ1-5,TGCGCCAGCAGCCAAGACAGGCTGGGTCTAAATCAGCCCCAGCATTTT,CASSQDRLGLNQPQHF
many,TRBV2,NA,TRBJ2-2,TGTGCCAGCAGACGGGCGGAGATAGACACCGGGGAGCTGTTTTTT,CASRRAEIDTGELFF
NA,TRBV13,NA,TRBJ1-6,TGTGCCAGCAGCTCACCGGGACAAAGTAATTCACCCCTCCACTTT,CASSSPGQSNSPLHF
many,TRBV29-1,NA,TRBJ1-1,TGCAGCGTTGAGGCTTTTGGTAGGGGCACTGAAGCTTTCTTT,CSVEAFGRGTEAFF
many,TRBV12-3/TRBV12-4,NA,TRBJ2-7,TGTGCCAGCAGTTCCGGGATCAACTCCTACGAGCAGTACTTC,CASSSGINSYEQYF
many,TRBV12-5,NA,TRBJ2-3,TGTGCTAGTGGTTTGGAAGGAGCTAGCACAGATACGCAGTATTTT,CASGLEGASTDTQYF
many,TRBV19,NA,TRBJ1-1,TGTGCCAGTAAAGTGGGGGGCACTGAAGCTTTCTTT,CASKVGGTEAFF
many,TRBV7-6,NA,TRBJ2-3,TGTGCCAGCAGCCCGGGGATTTCTAGCACAGATACGCAGTATTTT,CASSPGISSTDTQYF
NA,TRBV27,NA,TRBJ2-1,TGTGCCAGCGGGCCCACCGGGGGAGTTAGGAATGAGCAGTTCTTC,CASGPTGGVRNEQFF
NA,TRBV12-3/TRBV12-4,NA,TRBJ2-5,TGTGCCAGCAGCGCATGGGACCAAGAGACCCAGTACTTC,CASSAWDQETQYF
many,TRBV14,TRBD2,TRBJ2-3,TGTGCCAGCAGCCAAGATGCTAGCGGGAGAACAGATACGCAGTATTTT,CASSQDASGRTDTQYF
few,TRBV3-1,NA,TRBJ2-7,TGTGCCAGCAGCCAAGATTTGAGGGTTTCAGGCGAGCAGTACTTC,CASSQDLRVSGEQYF
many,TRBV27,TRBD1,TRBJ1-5,TGTGCCAGCAGTTTAGACAGGGTATCTCAGCCCCAGCATTTT,CASSLDRVSQPQHF
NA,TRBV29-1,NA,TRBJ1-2,TGCAGCGTTGGGACACCAGAAACTAACTATGGCTACACCTTC,CSVGTPETNYGYTF
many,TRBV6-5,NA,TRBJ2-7,TGTGCCAGCAGTTACGGGGGCTGGGAGCAGTACTTC,CASSYGGWEQYF
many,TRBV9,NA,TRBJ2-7,TGTGCCAGCAGCGTAGAGGGGACCTACGAGCAGTACTTC,CASSVEGTYEQYF
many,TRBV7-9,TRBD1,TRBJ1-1,TGTGCCAGCAGCTTATTTGAAGAAGACAGGGTAGGTTTGAACACTGAAGCTTTCTTT,CASSLFEEDRVGLNTEAFF
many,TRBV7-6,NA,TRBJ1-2,TGTGCCAGCGGGGGGCTCGATGGCTACACCTTC,CASGGLDGYTF
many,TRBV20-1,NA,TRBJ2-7,TGCAGTGCTGCCGGGGAAAGCCACGAGCAGTACTTC,CSAAGESHEQYF
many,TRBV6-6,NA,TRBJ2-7,TGTGCCAGCAGCCTCGAAAAGGCCTACGAGCAGTACTTC,CASSLEKAYEQYF
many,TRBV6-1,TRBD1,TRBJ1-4,TGTGCCAGCAGTGAATTAGGGACAGGGGGCAAAAAACTGTTTTTT,CASSELGTGGKKLFF
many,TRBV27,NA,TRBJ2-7,TGTGCCAGCTCCATGACCAGCTCCTACGAGCAGTACTTC,CASSMTSSYEQYF
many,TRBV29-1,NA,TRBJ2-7,TGCAGCGCAAAGGACAGTTACGAGCAGTACTTC,CSAKDSYEQYF
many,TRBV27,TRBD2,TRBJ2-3,TGTGCCAGCAGTTTACTCGTGGTAGCGGGAGTCCCAGATACGCAGTATTTT,CASSLLVVAGVPDTQYF
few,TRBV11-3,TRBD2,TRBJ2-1,TGTGCCAGCAGTTCCCTACTAGCGGGGGATAATGAGCAGTTCTTC,CASSSLLAGDNEQFF
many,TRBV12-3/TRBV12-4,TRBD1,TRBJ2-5,TGTGCCAGCAGCCTCACAGGGGGAGAGACCCAGTACTTC,CASSLTGGETQYF
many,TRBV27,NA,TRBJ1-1,TGTGCCAGCTTGCAGAGGGCCAGGGGAACTGAAGCTTTCTTT,CASLQRARGTEAFF
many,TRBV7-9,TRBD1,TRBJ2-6,TGTGCCAGCAGCTTATCCGACAGGGGGCCGCGTGGGGCCAACGTCCTGACTTTC,CASSLSDRGPRGANVLTF
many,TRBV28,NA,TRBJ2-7,TGTGCCAGCAGTCTGGCGGTGGGCAGCTACGAGCAGTACTTC,CASSLAVGSYEQYF
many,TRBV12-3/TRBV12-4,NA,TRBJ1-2,TGTGCCAGCAGCCAAAGCAGGACAGTCACTCTCTATGGCTACACCTTC,CASSQSRTVTLYGYTF
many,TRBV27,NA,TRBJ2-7,TGTGCCAGCAGTTTATCGGTCTCCTACGAGCAGTACTTC,CASSLSVSYEQYF
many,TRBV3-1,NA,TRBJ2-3,TGTGCCAGCACCCCGGGAGATACGCAGTATTTT,CASTPGDTQYF
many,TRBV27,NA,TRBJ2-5,TGTGCCAGCACCCACCGGGGGCTCCAGTACTTC,CASTHRGLQYF
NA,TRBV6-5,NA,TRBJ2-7,TGTGCCGGCAGCTCCGTCGGCCCCTACGAGCAGTGCTTC,CAGSSVGPYEQCF
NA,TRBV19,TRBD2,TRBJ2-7,TGTGCCAGTAGTGTCTATAGCGGGGCACTCTACGAGCAGTACTTC,CASSVYSGALYEQYF
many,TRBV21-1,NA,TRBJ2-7,TGTGCCAGCAACCACAGTCTGCAGGACCACGAGCAGTACTTC,CASNHSLQDHEQYF
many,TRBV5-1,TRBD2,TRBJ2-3,TGCGCCAGCAGCTTTCTGACTAGCGTCACAGATACGCAGTATTTT,CASSFLTSVTDTQYF
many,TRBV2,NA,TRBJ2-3,TGTGCCAGCAGCCCCATAAGCCTGACTAGCACAGATACGCAGTATTTT,CASSPISLTSTDTQYF